This TCR beta chain comes out of a study of T cell responses to AZD1222 COVID-19 vaccine. Study findings and constraints: Donors in the cohort were predominantly white British and more often female, and clonal diversity was possibly underestimated. At 160-218 and 743-854, vaccine-associated CD4 TCRs were dominant, and they spanned spike.

Germline CDR1 reads MNHEY; CDR2 reads SVGAGI. This CDR3 region has 13 residues. V gave up 6 bases and J gave up 4 bases, with 12 bases separating them. Profiling relied on immunoSEQ multiplex PCR, and the TCRdb table lists in-frame clones only, not all of them. The data hold some 110,000 clones, with about four fifths observed a single time. As concerns this clone: Antigen specificity is unknown.

The source of this sequence is an adult in good health. The chain carries TRBV6-5 and TRBJ1-2, with D perhaps TRBD1 (5 bases). The sample in question was peripheral blood, obtained on day 0 of AZD1222 vaccination. For the CDR3, the DNA is TGTGCCAGCAGACCCCAGGGTGTCTATGGCTACACCTTC. It codes for CASRPQGVYGYTF.